This T cell receptor beta chain comes out of a study of blood T cell repertoires in COVID-19. Study summary: Sample material is recorded as cDNA or gDNA derived from T cells, B-cell-depleted T cells, or PBMCs.

Some clones are missing from TCRdb's copy, which holds only in-frame ones; the method was immunoSEQ multiplex PCR. The table lists 250,000 to 350,000 clones, around 90% of them singletons. Recruits, aged roughly 18 to 90 years, lived in 24 US areas. Cohorts were based on clinical histories the participants reported. Two negative PCRs, clearance, or symptom resolution were required of recovered Cohort 3 donors. With V trimmed by 4 bases and J by 7 bases, 9 bases remained unmatched. CDR3 length: 17 residues. Germline V gene data show CDR1 as LNHDA and CDR2 as SQIVND (reference sequence). This TCR came from a woman younger than 45 who had recovered from COVID-19. The chain has TRBV19 and TRBJ2-1; TRBD2 matches 14 bases. The sequencing input was PBMCs or T cells enriched from blood (not recorded which). The CDR3 DNA reads as TGTGCCAGTAGTAAAGCTACGACTAGCGGGAGGGGTAATGAGCAGTTCTTC. It specifies CASSKATTSGRGNEQFF.